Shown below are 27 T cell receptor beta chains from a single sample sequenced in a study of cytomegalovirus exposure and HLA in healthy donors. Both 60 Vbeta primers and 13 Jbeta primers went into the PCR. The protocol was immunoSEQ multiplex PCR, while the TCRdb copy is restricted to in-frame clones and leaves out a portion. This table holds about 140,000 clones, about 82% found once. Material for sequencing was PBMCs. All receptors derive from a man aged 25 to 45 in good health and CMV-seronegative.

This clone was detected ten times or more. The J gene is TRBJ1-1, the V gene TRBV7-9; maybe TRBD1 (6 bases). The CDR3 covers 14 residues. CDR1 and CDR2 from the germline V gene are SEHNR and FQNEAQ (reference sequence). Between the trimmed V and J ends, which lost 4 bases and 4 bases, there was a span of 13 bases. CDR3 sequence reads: CASSSEARGTEAFF. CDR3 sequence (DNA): TGTGCCAGCAGCTCCGAAGCCAGGGGCACTGAAGCTTTCTTT.

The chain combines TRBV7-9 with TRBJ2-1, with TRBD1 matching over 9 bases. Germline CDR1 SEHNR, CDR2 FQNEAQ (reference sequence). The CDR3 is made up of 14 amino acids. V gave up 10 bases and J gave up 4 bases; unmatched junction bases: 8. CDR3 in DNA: TGTGCCACCACAAACAGGGGGCTTTACAATGAGCAGTTCTTC. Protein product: CATTNRGLYNEQFF.

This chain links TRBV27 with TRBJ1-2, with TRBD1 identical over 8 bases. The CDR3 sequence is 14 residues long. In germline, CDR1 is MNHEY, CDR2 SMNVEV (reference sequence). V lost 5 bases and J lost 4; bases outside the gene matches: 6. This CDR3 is CASSRQGTLYGYTF. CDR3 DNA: TGTGCCAGCAGTAGACAGGGGACTCTCTATGGCTACACCTTC.

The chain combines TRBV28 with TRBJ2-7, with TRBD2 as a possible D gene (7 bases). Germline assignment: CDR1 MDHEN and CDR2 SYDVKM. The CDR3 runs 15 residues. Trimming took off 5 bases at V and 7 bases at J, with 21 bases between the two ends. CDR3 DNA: TGTGCCAGCAGTCCTCAGGCGGGGGCTTTGGTTGAGCAGTACTTC. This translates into CASSPQAGALVEQYF.

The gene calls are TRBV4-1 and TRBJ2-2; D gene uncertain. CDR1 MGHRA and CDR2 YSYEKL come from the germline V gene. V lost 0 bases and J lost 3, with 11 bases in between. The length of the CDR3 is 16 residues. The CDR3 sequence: CASSQEHLLDTGELFF. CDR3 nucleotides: TGCGCCAGCAGCCAAGAACACCTGCTGGACACCGGGGAGCTGTTTTTT.

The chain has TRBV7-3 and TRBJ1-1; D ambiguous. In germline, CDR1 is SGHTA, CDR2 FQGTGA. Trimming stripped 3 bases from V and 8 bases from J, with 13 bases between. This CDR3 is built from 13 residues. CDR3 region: CASSFSQSGEAFF. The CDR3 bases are TGTGCCAGCAGCTTTTCACAGTCCGGAGAAGCTTTCTTT. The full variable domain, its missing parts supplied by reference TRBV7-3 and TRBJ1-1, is GAGVSQTPSNKVTEKGKYVELRCDPISGHTALYWYRQSLGQGPEFLIYFQGTGAADDSGLPNDRFFAVRPEGSVSTLKIQRTERGDSAVYLCASSFSQSGEAFFGQGTRLTVV.

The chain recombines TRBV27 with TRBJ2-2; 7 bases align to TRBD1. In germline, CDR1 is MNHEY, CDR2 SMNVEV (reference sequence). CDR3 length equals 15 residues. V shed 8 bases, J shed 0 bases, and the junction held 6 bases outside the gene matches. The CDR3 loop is CASLTGDTNTGELFF. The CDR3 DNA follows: TGTGCCAGCCTCACAGGGGACACGAACACCGGGGAGCTGTTTTTT.

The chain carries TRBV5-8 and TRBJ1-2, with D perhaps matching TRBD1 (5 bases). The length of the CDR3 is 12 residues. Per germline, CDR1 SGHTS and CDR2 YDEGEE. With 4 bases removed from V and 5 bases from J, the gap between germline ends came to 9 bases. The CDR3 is CASSGGTYGYTF. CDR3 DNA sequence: TGTGCCAGCAGCGGCGGGACTTATGGCTACACCTTC.

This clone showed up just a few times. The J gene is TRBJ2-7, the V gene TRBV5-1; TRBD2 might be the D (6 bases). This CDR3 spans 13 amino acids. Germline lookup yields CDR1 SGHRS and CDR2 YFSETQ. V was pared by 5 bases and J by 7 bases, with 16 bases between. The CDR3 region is CASRLDTGSEQYF. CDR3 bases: TGCGCCAGCAGACTTGACACCGGGAGTGAGCAGTACTTC. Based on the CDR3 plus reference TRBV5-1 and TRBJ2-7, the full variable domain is KAGVTQTPRYLIKTRGQQVTLSCSPISGHRSVSWYQQTPGQGLQFLFEYFSETQRNKGNFPGRFSGRQFSNSRSEMNVSTLELGDSALYLCASRLDTGSEQYFGPGTRLTVT.

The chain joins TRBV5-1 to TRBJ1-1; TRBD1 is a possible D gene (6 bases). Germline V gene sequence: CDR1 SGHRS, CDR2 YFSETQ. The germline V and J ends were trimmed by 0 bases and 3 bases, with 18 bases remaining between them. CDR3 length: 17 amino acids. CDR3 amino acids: CASSLVQGRRDHTEAFF. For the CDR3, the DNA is TGCGCCAGCAGCTTGGTACAGGGCCGTAGGGACCACACTGAAGCTTTCTTT. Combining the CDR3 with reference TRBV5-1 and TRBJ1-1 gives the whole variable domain KAGVTQTPRYLIKTRGQQVTLSCSPISGHRSVSWYQQTPGQGLQFLFEYFSETQRNKGNFPGRFSGRQFSNSRSEMNVSTLELGDSALYLCASSLVQGRRDHTEAFFGQGTRLTVV.

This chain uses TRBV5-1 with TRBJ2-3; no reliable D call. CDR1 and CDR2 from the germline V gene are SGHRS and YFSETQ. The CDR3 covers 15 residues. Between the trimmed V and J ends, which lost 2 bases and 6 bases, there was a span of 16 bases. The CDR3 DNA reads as TGCGCCAGCAGCTTAGGATCCCAGGCGTGGGATACGCAGTATTTT. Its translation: CASSLGSQAWDTQYF. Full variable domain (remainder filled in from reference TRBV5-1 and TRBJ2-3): KAGVTQTPRYLIKTRGQQVTLSCSPISGHRSVSWYQQTPGQGLQFLFEYFSETQRNKGNFPGRFSGRQFSNSRSEMNVSTLELGDSALYLCASSLGSQAWDTQYFGPGTRLTVL.

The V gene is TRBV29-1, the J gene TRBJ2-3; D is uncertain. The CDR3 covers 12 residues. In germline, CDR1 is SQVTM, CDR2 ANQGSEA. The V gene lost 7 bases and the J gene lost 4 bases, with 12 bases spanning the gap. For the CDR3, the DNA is TGCAGCGGGGCAGGCGCTGCAGATACGCAGTATTTT. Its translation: CSGAGAADTQYF.

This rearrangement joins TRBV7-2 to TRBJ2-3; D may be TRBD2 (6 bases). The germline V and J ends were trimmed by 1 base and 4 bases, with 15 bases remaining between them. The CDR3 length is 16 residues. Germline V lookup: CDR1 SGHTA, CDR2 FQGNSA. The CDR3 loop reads CASSLVGGLISDTQYF. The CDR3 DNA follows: TGTGCCAGCAGCTTAGTTGGAGGACTAATTTCAGATACGCAGTATTTT.

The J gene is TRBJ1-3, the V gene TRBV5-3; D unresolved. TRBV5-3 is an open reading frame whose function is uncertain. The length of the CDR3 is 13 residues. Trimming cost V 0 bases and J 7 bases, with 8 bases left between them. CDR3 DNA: TGTGCCAGAAGCTTGGAGTCCGGGAACACCATATATTTT. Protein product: CARSLESGNTIYF.

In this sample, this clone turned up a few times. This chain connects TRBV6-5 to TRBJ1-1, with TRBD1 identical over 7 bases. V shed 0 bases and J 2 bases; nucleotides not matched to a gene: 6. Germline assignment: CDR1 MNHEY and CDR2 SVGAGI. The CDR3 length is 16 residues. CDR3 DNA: TGTGCCAGCAGTTACTCGACAGGGATGGGAAACACTGAAGCTTTCTTT. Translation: CASSYSTGMGNTEAFF.

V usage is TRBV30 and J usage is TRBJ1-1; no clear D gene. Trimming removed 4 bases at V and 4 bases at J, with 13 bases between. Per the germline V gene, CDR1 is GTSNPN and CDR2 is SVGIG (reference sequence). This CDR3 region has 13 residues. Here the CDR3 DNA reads TGTGCCTGGAATAGCCGGAGGAGCACTGAAGCTTTCTTT. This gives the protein CAWNSRRSTEAFF.

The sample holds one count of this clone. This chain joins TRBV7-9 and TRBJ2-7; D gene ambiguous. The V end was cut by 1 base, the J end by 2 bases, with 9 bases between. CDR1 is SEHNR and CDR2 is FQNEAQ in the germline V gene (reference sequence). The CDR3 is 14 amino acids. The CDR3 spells CASSLGLNTYEQYF. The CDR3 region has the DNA TGTGCCAGCAGCTTAGGTCTGAACACCTACGAGCAGTACTTC.

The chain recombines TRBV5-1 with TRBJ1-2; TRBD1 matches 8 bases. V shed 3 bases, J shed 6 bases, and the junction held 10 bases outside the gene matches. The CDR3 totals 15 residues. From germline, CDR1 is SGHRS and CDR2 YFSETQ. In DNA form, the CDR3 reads TGCGCCAGCAGCTCGGGACAGGCCTGGGACGATGGCTACACCTTC. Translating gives CASSSGQAWDDGYTF.

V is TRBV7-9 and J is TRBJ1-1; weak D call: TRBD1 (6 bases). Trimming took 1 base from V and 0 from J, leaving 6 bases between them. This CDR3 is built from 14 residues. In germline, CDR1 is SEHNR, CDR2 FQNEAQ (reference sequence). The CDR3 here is CASSLGTVNTEAFF. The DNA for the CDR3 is TGTGCCAGCAGCTTAGGGACAGTGAACACTGAAGCTTTCTTT.

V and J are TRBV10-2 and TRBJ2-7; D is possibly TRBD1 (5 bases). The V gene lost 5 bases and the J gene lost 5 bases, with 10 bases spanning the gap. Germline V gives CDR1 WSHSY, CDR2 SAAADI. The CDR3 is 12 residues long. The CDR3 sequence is CASSPGAHEQYF. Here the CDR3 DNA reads TGCGCCAGCAGTCCTGGGGCCCACGAGCAGTACTTC.

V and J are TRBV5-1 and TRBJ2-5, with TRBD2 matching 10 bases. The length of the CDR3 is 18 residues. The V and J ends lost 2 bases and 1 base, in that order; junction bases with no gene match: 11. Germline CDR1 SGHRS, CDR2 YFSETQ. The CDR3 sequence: CASSFDPSGRNPQETQYF. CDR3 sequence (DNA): TGCGCCAGCAGCTTTGATCCTAGCGGGAGAAATCCCCAAGAGACCCAGTACTTC. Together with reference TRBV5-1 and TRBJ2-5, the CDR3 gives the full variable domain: KAGVTQTPRYLIKTRGQQVTLSCSPISGHRSVSWYQQTPGQGLQFLFEYFSETQRNKGNFPGRFSGRQFSNSRSEMNVSTLELGDSALYLCASSFDPSGRNPQETQYFGPGTRLLVL.

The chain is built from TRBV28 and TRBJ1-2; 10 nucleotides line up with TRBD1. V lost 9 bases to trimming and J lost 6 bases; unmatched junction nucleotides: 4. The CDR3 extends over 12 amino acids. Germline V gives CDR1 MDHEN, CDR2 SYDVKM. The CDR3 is CASSTGGNGYTF. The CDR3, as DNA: TGTGCCAGTTCGACAGGGGGCAATGGCTACACCTTC.

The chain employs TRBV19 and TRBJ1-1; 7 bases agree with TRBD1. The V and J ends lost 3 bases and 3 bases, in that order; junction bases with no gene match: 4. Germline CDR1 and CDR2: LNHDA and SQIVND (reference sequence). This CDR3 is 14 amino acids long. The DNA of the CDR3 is TGTGCCAGTAGTATCAGGACAGGCTACACTGAAGCTTTCTTT. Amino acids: CASSIRTGYTEAFF.

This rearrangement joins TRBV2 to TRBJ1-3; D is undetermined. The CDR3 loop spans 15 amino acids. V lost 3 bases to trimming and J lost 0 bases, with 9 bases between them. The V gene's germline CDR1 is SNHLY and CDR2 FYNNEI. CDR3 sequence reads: CASSETRNSGNTIYF. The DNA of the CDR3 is TGTGCCAGCAGTGAGACACGGAACTCTGGAAACACCATATATTTT.

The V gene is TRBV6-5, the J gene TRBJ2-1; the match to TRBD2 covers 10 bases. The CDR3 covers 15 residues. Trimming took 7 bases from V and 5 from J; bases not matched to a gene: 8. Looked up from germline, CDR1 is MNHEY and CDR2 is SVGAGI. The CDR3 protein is CASKRAGGPHNEQFF. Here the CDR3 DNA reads TGTGCCAGCAAGAGAGCGGGAGGGCCTCACAATGAGCAGTTCTTC.

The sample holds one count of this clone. The chain's CDR3 is CASSVVEGTDTQYF. The CDR3 coding sequence is TGTGCCAGCTCGGTTGTCGAGGGCACAGATACGCAGTATTTT. The V and J genes are TRBV18 and TRBJ2-3; D not resolved. Trimming shortened V by 6 bases and J by 1 base, and 11 bases separated the two germline ends. The CDR3 is made up of 14 amino acids. Germline assignment: CDR1 KGHSH and CDR2 LQKENI.

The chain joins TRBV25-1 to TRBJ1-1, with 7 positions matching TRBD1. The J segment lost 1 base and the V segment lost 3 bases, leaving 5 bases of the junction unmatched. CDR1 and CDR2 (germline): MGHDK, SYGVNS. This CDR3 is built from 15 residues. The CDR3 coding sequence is TGTGCCAGCAGTGATCCCAGGACAGGGAACACTGAAGCTTTCTTT. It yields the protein CASSDPRTGNTEAFF.